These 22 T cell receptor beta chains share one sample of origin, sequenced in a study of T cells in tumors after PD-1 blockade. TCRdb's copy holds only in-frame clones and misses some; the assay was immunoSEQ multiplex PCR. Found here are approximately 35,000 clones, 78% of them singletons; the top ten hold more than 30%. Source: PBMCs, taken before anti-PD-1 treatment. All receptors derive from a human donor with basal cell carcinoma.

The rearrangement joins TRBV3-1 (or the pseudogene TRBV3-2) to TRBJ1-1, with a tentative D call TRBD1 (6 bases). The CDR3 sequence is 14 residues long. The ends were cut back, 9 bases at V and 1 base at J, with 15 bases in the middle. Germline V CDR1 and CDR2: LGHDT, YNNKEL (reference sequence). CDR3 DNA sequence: TGTGCCAGTTCCCGGGGGGGGCGGAACACTGAAGCTTTCTTT. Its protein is CASSRGGRNTEAFF.

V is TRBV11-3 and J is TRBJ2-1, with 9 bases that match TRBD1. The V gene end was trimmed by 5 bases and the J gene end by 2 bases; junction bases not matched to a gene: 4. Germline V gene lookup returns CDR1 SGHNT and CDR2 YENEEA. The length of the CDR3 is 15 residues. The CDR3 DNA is TGTGCCAGCAGCCCAAGGACAGGGGCCTACAATGAGCAGTTCTTC. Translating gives CASSPRTGAYNEQFF.

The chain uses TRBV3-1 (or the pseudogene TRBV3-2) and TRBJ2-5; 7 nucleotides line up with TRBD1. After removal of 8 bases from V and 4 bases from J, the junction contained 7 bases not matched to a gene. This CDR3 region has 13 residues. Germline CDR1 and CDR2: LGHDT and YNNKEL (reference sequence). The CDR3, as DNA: TGTGCCAGCGGACGGACAGGCCGAGAGACCCAGTACTTC. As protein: CASGRTGRETQYF.

The CDR3 reads CATSDLRTGEPDTQYF. The CDR3 coding sequence is TGTGCCACCAGTGATTTGAGGACAGGTGAGCCAGATACGCAGTATTTT. The chain is built from TRBV24-1 and TRBJ2-3; TRBD1 aligns across 7 bases. Germline V lookup: CDR1 KGHDR, CDR2 SFDVKD. This CDR3 contains 16 residues. With 0 bases clipped from V and 4 bases from J, the junction kept 6 bases outside the gene matches.

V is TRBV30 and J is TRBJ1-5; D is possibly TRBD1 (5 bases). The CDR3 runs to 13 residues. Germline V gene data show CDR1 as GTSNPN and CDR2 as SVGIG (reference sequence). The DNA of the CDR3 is TGTGCAAATAAAGGGCAGGGTAATCAGCCCCAGCATTTT. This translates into CANKGQGNQPQHF.

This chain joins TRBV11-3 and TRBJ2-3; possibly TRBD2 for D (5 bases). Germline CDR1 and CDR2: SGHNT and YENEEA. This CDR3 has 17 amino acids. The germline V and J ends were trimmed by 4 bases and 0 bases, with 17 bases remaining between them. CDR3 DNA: TGTGCCAGCAGCTCCCCCCCCGGGGTTCTAAGCACAGATACGCAGTATTTT. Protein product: CASSSPPGVLSTDTQYF.

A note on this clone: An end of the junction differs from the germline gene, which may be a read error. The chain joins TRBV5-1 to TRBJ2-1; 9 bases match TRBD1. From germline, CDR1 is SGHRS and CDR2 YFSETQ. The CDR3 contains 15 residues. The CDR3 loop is CASRLGQGNYNEQFF. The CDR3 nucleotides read TGCGCCAGCAGATTGGGACAGGGAAACTACAATGAGCAGTTCTTC.

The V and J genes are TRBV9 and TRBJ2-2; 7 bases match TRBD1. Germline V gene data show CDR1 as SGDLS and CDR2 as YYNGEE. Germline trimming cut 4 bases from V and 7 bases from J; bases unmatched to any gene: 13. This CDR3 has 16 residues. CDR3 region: CASSTSSGGVGGELFF. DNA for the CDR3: TGTGCCAGCAGCACTTCGTCAGGGGGAGTAGGCGGGGAGCTGTTTTTT.

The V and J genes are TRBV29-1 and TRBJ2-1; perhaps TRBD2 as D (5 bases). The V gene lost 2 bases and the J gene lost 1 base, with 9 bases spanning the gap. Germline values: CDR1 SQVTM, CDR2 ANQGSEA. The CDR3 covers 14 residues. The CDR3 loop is CSVENPGSYNEQFF. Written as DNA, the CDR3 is TGCAGCGTTGAAAATCCGGGGTCCTACAATGAGCAGTTCTTC.

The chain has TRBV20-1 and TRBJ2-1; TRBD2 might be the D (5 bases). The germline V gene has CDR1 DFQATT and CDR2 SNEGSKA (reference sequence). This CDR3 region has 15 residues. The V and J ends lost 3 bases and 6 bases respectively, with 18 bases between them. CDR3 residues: CSASNSGGLINEQFF. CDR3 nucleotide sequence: TGCAGTGCTAGTAACTCTGGCGGGCTTATCAATGAGCAGTTCTTC.

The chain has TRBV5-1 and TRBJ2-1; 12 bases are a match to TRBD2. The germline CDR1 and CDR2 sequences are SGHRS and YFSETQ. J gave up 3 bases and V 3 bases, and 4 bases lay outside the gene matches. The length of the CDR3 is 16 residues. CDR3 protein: CASSSRLAGDYNEQFF. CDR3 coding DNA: TGCGCCAGCAGCTCCCGACTAGCGGGAGACTACAATGAGCAGTTCTTC.

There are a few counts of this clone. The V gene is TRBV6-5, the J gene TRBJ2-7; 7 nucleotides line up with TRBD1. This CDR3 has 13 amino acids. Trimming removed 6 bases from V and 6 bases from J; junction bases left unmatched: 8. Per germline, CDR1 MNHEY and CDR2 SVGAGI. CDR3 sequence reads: CASSANRDSEQYF. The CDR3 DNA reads TGTGCCAGCAGCGCCAACAGGGACAGCGAGCAGTACTTC.

The CDR3 here is CASSVDRDRQGQFF. The CDR3 DNA is TGTGCCAGCAGCGTGGACAGGGACCGGCAAGGGCAGTTCTTC. The chain carries TRBV9 and TRBJ2-1; 8 nucleotides match TRBD1. CDR3 size: 14 residues. Germline CDR1 reads SGDLS; CDR2 reads YYNGEE. Losses at the gene ends were 2 bases for V and 12 bases for J; bases not matched to a gene: 10.

The CDR3 coding sequence is TGTGCCAGCAGCTCCATTTTGAAATATCAGGGGACACTGAACACTGAAGCTTTCTTT. Its translation is CASSSILKYQGTLNTEAFF. The V call is TRBV6-2 or TRBV6-3, the J call TRBJ1-1, with a possible D match to TRBD1 (6 bases). The CDR3 length is 19 residues. The V gene lost 6 bases and the J gene lost 0 bases, with 26 bases spanning the gap. Germline V gives CDR1 MNHEY, CDR2 SVGEGT.

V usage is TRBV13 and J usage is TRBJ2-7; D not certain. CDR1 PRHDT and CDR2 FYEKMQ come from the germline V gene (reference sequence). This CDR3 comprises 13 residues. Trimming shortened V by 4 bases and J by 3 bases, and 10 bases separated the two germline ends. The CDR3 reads CASSYTSGYEQYF. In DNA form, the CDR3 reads TGTGCCAGCAGCTACACGTCTGGCTACGAGCAGTACTTC.

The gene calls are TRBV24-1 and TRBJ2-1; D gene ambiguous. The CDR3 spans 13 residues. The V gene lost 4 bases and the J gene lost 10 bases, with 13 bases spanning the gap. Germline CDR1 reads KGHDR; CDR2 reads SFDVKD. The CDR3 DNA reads TGTGCCACCAGTGACCCCAGGTTGGGCGAGCAGTTCTTC. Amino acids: CATSDPRLGEQFF.

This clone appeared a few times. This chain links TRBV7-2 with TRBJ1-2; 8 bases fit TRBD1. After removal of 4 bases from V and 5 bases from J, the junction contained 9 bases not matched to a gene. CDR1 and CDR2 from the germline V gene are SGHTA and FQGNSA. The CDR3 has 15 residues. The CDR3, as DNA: TGTGCCAGCAGCTCACTGGACAGGGACGCATATGGCTACACCTTC. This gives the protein CASSSLDRDAYGYTF. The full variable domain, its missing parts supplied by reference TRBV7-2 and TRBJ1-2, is GAGVSQSPSNKVTEKGKDVELRCDPISGHTALYWYRQSLGQGLEFLIYFQGNSAPDKSGLPSDRFSAERTGGSVSTLTIQRTQQEDSAVYLCASSSLDRDAYGYTFGSGTRLTVV.

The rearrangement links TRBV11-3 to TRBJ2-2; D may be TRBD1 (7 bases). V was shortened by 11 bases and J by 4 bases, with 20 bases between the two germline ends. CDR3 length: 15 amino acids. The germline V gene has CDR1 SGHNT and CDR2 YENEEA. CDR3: CAAGKRDRSTGELFF. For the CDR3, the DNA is TGTGCCGCGGGGAAACGGGACAGAAGCACCGGGGAGCTGTTTTTT.

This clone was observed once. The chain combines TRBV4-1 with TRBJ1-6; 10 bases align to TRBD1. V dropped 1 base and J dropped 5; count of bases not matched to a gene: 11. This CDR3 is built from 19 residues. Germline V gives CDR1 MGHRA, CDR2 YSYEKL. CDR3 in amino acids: CASSQGKGQGNPNNSPLHF. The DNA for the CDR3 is TGCGCCAGCAGCCAAGGCAAGGGACAGGGGAACCCGAATAATTCACCCCTCCACTTT.

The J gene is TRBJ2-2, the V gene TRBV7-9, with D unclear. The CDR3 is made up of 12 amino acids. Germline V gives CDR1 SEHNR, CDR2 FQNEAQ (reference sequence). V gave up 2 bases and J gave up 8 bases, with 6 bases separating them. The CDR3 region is CASSLSTGELFF. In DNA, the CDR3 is TGTGCCAGCAGCTTAAGCACAGGGGAGCTGTTTTTT.

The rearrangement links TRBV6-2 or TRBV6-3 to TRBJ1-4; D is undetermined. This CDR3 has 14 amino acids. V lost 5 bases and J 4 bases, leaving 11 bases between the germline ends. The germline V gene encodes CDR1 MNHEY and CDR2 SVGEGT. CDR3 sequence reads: CASSDRPFNEKLFF. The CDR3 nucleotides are TGTGCCAGCAGTGACCGGCCCTTTAATGAAAAACTGTTTTTT.

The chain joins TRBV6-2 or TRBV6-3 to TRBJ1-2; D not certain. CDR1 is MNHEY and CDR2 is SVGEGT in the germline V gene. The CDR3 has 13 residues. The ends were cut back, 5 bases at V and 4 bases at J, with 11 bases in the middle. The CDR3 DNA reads TGTGCCAGCAGTAGAGGCCAGAGCTATGGCTACACCTTC. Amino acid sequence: CASSRGQSYGYTF.